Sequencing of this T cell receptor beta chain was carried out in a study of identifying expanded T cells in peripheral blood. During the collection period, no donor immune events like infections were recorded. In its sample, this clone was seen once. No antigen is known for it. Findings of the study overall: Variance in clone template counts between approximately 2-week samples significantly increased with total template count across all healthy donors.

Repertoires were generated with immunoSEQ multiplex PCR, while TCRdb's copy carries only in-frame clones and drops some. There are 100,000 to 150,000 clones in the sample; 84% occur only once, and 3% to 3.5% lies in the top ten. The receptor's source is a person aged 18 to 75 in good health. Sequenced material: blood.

CDR3 sequence (DNA): TGTGCCAGTAGGTCAGGGGCGGGGACAGGGGAGCTGTTTTTT. Translation gives CASRSGAGTGELFF. The V and J genes are TRBV19 and TRBJ2-2, with D possibly being TRBD1 or TRBD2 (6 bases each). V lost 6 bases and J 8 bases, leaving 16 bases between the germline ends. Looked up from germline, CDR1 is LNHDA and CDR2 is SQIVND (reference sequence). The length of the CDR3 is 14 residues.